This record looks at one T cell receptor (beta chain) sequence and its context. Original handling: Quantification of nucleated cells was approximated via reference gene primer amplification. Repertoires were generated with immunoSEQ multiplex PCR, while TCRdb's copy carries only in-frame clones and drops some. That table gives V, J and clone size, and the DNA gave D and trimming. This repertoire shows around 310,000 clones, roughly 88% found once; its top ten account for about 3.9%. The source of the sample is a study of blood T cell repertoires in COVID-19. Study-level information: Acute and convalescent COVID-19 specimens originated in the United States, Italy and Spain. PBMCs, B-cell-depleted T cells, or T cells were the source of the cDNA or gDNA that made up the material.

CDR3 length: 15 residues. Deletions cut 4 bases from V and 2 bases from J, with 15 bases between. Germline V CDR1 and CDR2: LGHDT, YNNKEL (reference sequence). The clonotype originates from a woman in her 50s with active or convalescent COVID-19. The sequenced material came from peripheral blood. The V call is TRBV3-1 (or the pseudogene TRBV3-2), the J call TRBJ2-7; TRBD1 is a possible D gene (6 bases). This chain's CDR3 is CASSLWTALTYEQYF. The CDR3 DNA reads as TGTGCCAGCAGCCTATGGACAGCCTTAACCTACGAGCAGTACTTC.